This entry is about one TCR beta chain. Its target antigen remains unknown. No base qualities exist here, and no much larger clone lies one base off it. TCRbeta CDR3 regions were amplified from genomic DNA using the immunoSEQ Assay, a bias-controlled multiplex PCR. Under the source paper's analysis protocol: Within the assay, amplification of reference gene primers was used to estimate how many nucleated cells each sample contained. Sequence reads were collapsed and filtered to measure the absolute abundance of every unique TCRbeta CDR3 rearrangement. For each sample, productive Simpson clonality was calculated as the square root of Simpson's diversity index across productive rearrangements. TCRdb retrieved this table from immuneACCESS and kept in-frame rearrangements only. Not all clones are present; in checked studies, unresolved V genes account for under half, and no reason is known for the remainder. V, J and clone size are those of that table, while D and trimming were read from the DNA. The table for this sample lists tens of thousands of clones; more than 70% of them were counted only once. Of the sample, approximately 20% is held by the ten largest clones.

This specimen belongs to a study of blood T cell repertoires in COVID-19 (dated by TCRdb to 2020 to 2022). In terms of the full investigation: The collaborator samples originated in the United States, Italy and Spain and spanned the acute and convalescent phases of COVID-19. The repertoires were released in a freely available public database meant as a resource for research on the immune response to SARS-CoV-2. Samples were obtained from the ongoing ImmuneRACE study (first 160 participants) and from roughly 1,300 subjects provided by 6 global collaborators. Sample metadata almost always included a de-identified subject ID, COVID-19 status, age in years and sex. The dataset comprised deeply sampled blood TCRbeta repertoires from subjects exposed to, actively infected with, or recovered from COVID-19. The prospective study material was composed of cDNA or gDNA derived from T cells, B-cell-depleted T cells, or PBMCs. Where available, HLA class I and class II types were obtained from metadata supplied by the sample provider rather than from assay-based typing. Results the study describes overall, beyond this receptor: The quantity of clinical and demographic metadata differed by source and by participant and was supplied without curation.

One collaborating source in Seattle enrolled patients while the patients were actively infected and followed the patients over time throughout the course of disease. Whole blood was collected in K2EDTA tubes by collaborating institutions according to the institutions' own protocols. For TCRbeta analysis, collaborators shipped samples in one of three forms: frozen whole blood, isolated PBMCs, or DNA extracted from either of those sample types. Sequencing was done on a sample of peripheral blood. The origin of this receptor is a man aged 30 to 39 with COVID-19, enrolled during active disease.

The DNA sequence reads TGTGCCAGCAGCCAAGGCACACCCATTACAGATACGCAGTATTTT. It translates as CASSQGTPITDTQYF. The V and J genes are TRBV3-1 (or the pseudogene TRBV3-2) and TRBJ2-3, with no D gene named confidently. CDR1 LGHDT and CDR2 YNNKEL were looked up in the germline V gene (reference sequence). The trim is 1 base for V and 3 bases for J, with a gap of 11 bases between the germline ends. The CDR3 holds 15 amino acids from the cysteine to the phenylalanine. The DNA shown is the 45-base CDR3, in frame from base 1.